This T cell receptor beta chain is from a study of cytomegalovirus exposure and HLA in healthy donors. This CDR3 spans 12 amino acids. Per germline, CDR1 SGHTA and CDR2 FQGNSA. Trimming removed 5 bases from V and 6 bases from J, with 8 bases in between. The study ran its PCR with 60 Vbeta and 13 Jbeta primers. Clones were read by immunoSEQ multiplex PCR, and TCRdb kept only the in-frame ones, dropping some. The sample lists about 150,000 clones; over 70% were seen once. Of note for this clone: Its antigen remains unidentified.

Study-level results: Reports described diagnosis of cytomegalovirus status by the classifier as highly specific and sensitive. Many donors shared some public TCRs, even though most TCR sequences were rare. Analyzed later, most CMV-associated TCR beta chains appeared HLA-restricted.

The receptor comes from a young man in good health and CMV-seronegative. The sample consisted of PBMCs. The chain recombines TRBV7-2 with TRBJ2-1, with D perhaps matching TRBD2 (5 bases). CDR3 bases: TGTGCCAGCAGCCCGGACTTCAATGAGCAGTTCTTC. Translated, it gives CASSPDFNEQFF.